These 4 T cell receptor beta chains came from one sample sequenced in a study of shared clonotypes between healthy human individuals. The assay was immunoSEQ multiplex PCR, and TCRdb's table has in-frame clones only and misses some. The table records 850,000 to 1,200,000 clones, approximately 72% of them present only once. Sequences were obtained from memory CD4+ T cells sorted from blood. Stated subset: CD45RA-negative fraction. These receptors all come from a young man in good health.

Comments on this clone: The sample carries other DNA sequences with the same CDR3. The chain's CDR3 is CAWSEGNSPLHF. CDR3 in DNA: TGTGCCTGGAGTGAGGGGAATTCACCCCTCCACTTT. V is TRBV30 and J is TRBJ1-6; TRBD1 might be the D (5 bases). Looked up from germline, CDR1 is GTSNPN and CDR2 is SVGIG (reference sequence). The CDR3 is 12 amino acids. Trimming left V 1 base short and J 7 bases short, with 5 bases between.

The chain recombines TRBV5-4 with TRBJ1-4; tentative D call: TRBD1 (5 bases). The CDR3 loop spans 16 amino acids. Germline CDR1 is SGHNT and CDR2 is YYREEE (reference sequence). V lost 4 bases, J lost 0 bases, and 13 bases lay in between. DNA of the CDR3: TGTGCCAGCAGCGCGGGGCCCGGGGCAACTAATGAAAAACTGTTTTTT. Its protein product is CASSAGPGATNEKLFF.

The genes are TRBV4-1 and TRBJ1-6, with D possibly TRBD1 on 5 matching bases. The germline V gene encodes CDR1 MGHRA and CDR2 YSYEKL. Between the trimmed V and J ends, which lost 4 bases and 10 bases, there was a span of 17 bases. The CDR3 totals 15 residues. The CDR3 here is CASSPGIGVESPLHF. In DNA form, the CDR3 reads TGCGCCAGCAGCCCAGGAATAGGGGTAGAATCACCCCTCCACTTT.

The rearrangement uses TRBV5-5 and TRBJ2-3; 8 bases match TRBD2. The CDR3 length is 16 residues. With 1 base clipped from V and 0 bases from J, the junction kept 4 bases outside the gene matches. From germline, CDR1 is SGHKS and CDR2 YYEKEE (reference sequence). Written as DNA, the CDR3 is TGTGCCAGCAGCTTGTCGGCTAGCGGGAGCACAGATACGCAGTATTTT. Translating it yields CASSLSASGSTDTQYF.